These 24 T cell receptor beta chains share one sample of origin, sequenced in a study of cytomegalovirus exposure and HLA in healthy donors. Sequencing used immunoSEQ multiplex PCR; TCRdb keeps in-frame clones, though not all of them. The repertoire includes some 38,000 clones, over 80% of them detected once, and around 3.2% sits in the top ten. Material for sequencing was PBMCs. Every receptor here comes from a man aged 18 to 29 in good health and CMV-seronegative.

The chain employs TRBV7-2 and TRBJ1-2; tentatively, D is TRBD1 (5 bases). The CDR3 spans 14 residues. Germline CDR1 reads SGHTA; CDR2 reads FQGNSA. Trimming shortened V by 6 bases and J by 2 bases, and 13 bases separated the two germline ends. CDR3 bases: TGTGCCAGCAGACCGGGGGGGTCCAACTATGGCTACACCTTC. It codes for CASRPGGSNYGYTF.

The chain recombines TRBV9 with TRBJ2-7; possibly TRBD2 for D (6 bases). The CDR3 covers 13 residues. Germline-derived CDR1 and CDR2 are SGDLS and YYNGEE. V lost 5 bases to trimming and J lost 9 bases, with 18 bases between them. CDR3 nucleotides: TGTGCCAGCAGTTCCGGGAGTAATATGGGGCAGTACTTC. This encodes CASSSGSNMGQYF.

The V call is TRBV7-3, the J call TRBJ2-3, with 9 bases fitting TRBD1. The CDR3 consists of 16 residues. Trimming removed 1 base from V and 2 bases from J; junction bases left unmatched: 4. CDR1 SGHTA and CDR2 FQGTGA come from the germline V gene. The CDR3 sequence: CASSLKLQGATDTQYF. The CDR3 nucleotides are TGTGCCAGCAGCTTAAAGTTACAGGGGGCCACAGATACGCAGTATTTT.

The chain has TRBV7-8 and TRBJ1-2; 9 positions agree with TRBD1. Per the germline V gene, CDR1 is SGHVS and CDR2 is FQNEAQ. V lost 5 bases to trimming and J lost 7 bases; unmatched junction nucleotides: 11. The CDR3 is 15 residues long. The CDR3 bases are TGTGCCAGCAGCAACAATCCCGGGACAGGGTTTGGCTACACCTTC. This sequence encodes CASSNNPGTGFGYTF. Filled out from reference TRBV7-8 and TRBJ1-2, the complete variable domain reads GAGVSQSPRYKVAKRGQDVALRCDPISGHVSLFWYQQALGQGPEFLTYFQNEAQLDKSGLPSDRFFAERPEGSVSTLKIQRTQQEDSAVYLCASSNNPGTGFGYTFGSGTRLTVV.

The CDR3 loop is CASSKRRQGDPYNEQFF. The CDR3 DNA is TGTGCCAGCAGCAAACGGAGGCAGGGGGACCCCTACAATGAGCAGTTCTTC. This chain joins TRBV21-1 and TRBJ2-1; the table's TRBD1 call for D was not verified on the DNA. TRBV21-1 is an annotated pseudogene. This CDR3 region has 17 residues.

This clone came up once. The CDR3 nucleotides are TGTGCCAGCAGCCCGACTAGCGGGAGGGCACAACGAACCTACGAGCAGTACTTC. This translates into CASSPTSGRAQRTYEQYF. The chain joins TRBV28 to TRBJ2-7; 14 bases fit TRBD2. V lost 6 bases and J lost 2; bases outside the gene matches: 12. CDR1 is MDHEN, CDR2 SYDVKM, per germline. This CDR3 has 18 residues. The variable domain in full, completed from reference TRBV28 and TRBJ2-7, reads DVKVTQSSRYLVKRTGEKVFLECVQDMDHENMFWYRQDPGLGLRLIYFSYDVKMKEKGDIPEGYSVSREKKERFSLILESASTNQTSMYLCASSPTSGRAQRTYEQYFGPGTRLTVT.

This chain joins TRBV5-1 and TRBJ2-3; 12 bases map to TRBD2. J was trimmed by 2 bases and V by 3 bases; bases with no gene match: 4. The CDR3 contains 16 residues. Germline V CDR1 and CDR2: SGHRS, YFSETQ. In nucleotides, the CDR3 is TGCGCCAGCAGCTGGGGACTAGCGGGCCCCACAGATACGCAGTATTTT. Translation: CASSWGLAGPTDTQYF.

The rearrangement joins TRBV7-9 to TRBJ2-5, with D maybe TRBD2 (5 bases). Between the trimmed V and J ends, which lost 5 bases and 3 bases, there was a span of 13 bases. From germline, CDR1 is SEHNR and CDR2 FQNEAQ (reference sequence). This CDR3 is built from 14 residues. CDR3 nucleotide sequence: TGTGCCAGCAGCCGTCGGGATACTAAAGAGACCCAGTACTTC. Protein product: CASSRRDTKETQYF.

V usage is TRBV7-9 and J usage is TRBJ2-1; D is unresolved. This CDR3 contains 11 residues. The germline gives CDR1 SEHNR, CDR2 FQNEAQ (reference sequence). Trimming left V 4 bases short and J 5 bases short, with 3 bases between. The CDR3 nucleotides read TGTGCCAGCAGCTCGGACAATGAGCAGTTCTTC. Protein product: CASSSDNEQFF.

V is TRBV15 and J is TRBJ2-6; a weak D match, TRBD2 (5 bases). V was pared by 0 bases and J by 0 bases, with 6 bases between. CDR3 length: 16 residues. CDR1 and CDR2 (germline): LNHNV, YYDKDF (reference sequence). The CDR3 region is CATSRDRGSGANVLTF. Written as DNA, the CDR3 is TGTGCCACCAGCAGAGATCGGGGCTCTGGGGCCAACGTCCTGACTTTC. Based on the CDR3 plus reference TRBV15 and TRBJ2-6, the full variable domain is DAMVIQNPRYQVTQFGKPVTLSCSQTLNHNVMYWYQQKSSQAPKLLFHYYDKDFNNEADTPDNFQSRRPNTSFCFLDIRSPGLGDTAMYLCATSRDRGSGANVLTFGAGSRLTVL.

The chain joins TRBV25-1 to TRBJ1-4; D not resolved. This CDR3 is 14 amino acids long. Germline lookup yields CDR1 MGHDK and CDR2 SYGVNS. V lost 7 bases, J lost 3 bases, and 12 bases lay in between. The CDR3 nucleotides read TGTGCCAGCACCGGAGCAAACTCTAATGAAAAACTGTTTTTT. The encoded protein is CASTGANSNEKLFF.

The chain recombines TRBV28 with TRBJ2-3; 13 bases fit TRBD2. Germline V gives CDR1 MDHEN, CDR2 SYDVKM. After removal of 6 bases from V and 7 bases from J, the junction contained 7 bases not matched to a gene. CDR3 length: 15 residues. CDR3 nucleotide sequence: TGTGCCAGCAGACTAACTAGCGGGAGGGTCTATACGCAGTATTTT. Encoded protein: CASRLTSGRVYTQYF.

The chain recombines TRBV27 with TRBJ1-6; 9 bases map to TRBD1. The CDR3 covers 18 residues. Trimming took 3 bases from V and 7 from J; bases not matched to a gene: 13. The V gene's germline CDR1 is MNHEY and CDR2 SMNVEV (reference sequence). The CDR3 sequence is CASSLIPGWTGENSPLHF. In nucleotides, the CDR3 is TGTGCCAGCAGTTTGATCCCAGGTTGGACAGGGGAGAATTCACCCCTCCACTTT.

J is TRBJ1-5 and V is TRBV25-1; D not resolved. The germline gives CDR1 MGHDK, CDR2 SYGVNS. V lost 5 bases to trimming and J lost 4 bases, with 9 bases between them. The CDR3 runs to 13 residues. Written as DNA, the CDR3 is TGTGCCAGCAGTCAGTCCGGGAATCAGCCCCAGCATTTT. Amino acid sequence: CASSQSGNQPQHF.

DNA of the CDR3: TGTGCCAGAACCACGACTCCCTGCGGGAGATTTGTGAATGAGCAGTTCTTC. It yields the protein CARTTTPCGRFVNEQFF. This chain links TRBV7-6 with TRBJ2-1, with 7 bases that match TRBD2. Losses at the gene ends were 9 bases for V and 7 bases for J; bases not matched to a gene: 21. CDR3 length: 17 amino acids. Germline CDR1 reads SGHVS; CDR2 reads FNYEAQ. Together with reference TRBV7-6 and TRBJ2-1, the CDR3 gives the full variable domain: GAGVSQSPRYKVTKRGQDVALRCDPISGHVSLYWYRQALGQGPEFLTYFNYEAQQDKSGLPNDRFSAERPEGSISTLTIQRTEQRDSAMYRCARTTTPCGRFVNEQFFGPGTRLTVL.

The chain is built from TRBV19 and TRBJ2-3, with a tentative D call TRBD1 (6 bases). The CDR3 totals 16 residues. CDR1 is LNHDA, CDR2 SQIVND, per germline (reference sequence). V was pared by 7 bases and J by 0 bases, with 17 bases between. CDR3 in amino acids: CASNNNRAASTDTQYF. As DNA, the CDR3 is TGTGCCAGTAACAACAACAGGGCGGCTAGCACAGATACGCAGTATTTT.

This chain joins TRBV10-3 and TRBJ2-2; the match to TRBD1 covers 10 bases. Per germline, CDR1 ENHRY and CDR2 SYGVKD. The ends lost 6 bases at V and 4 bases at J; junction bases unmatched: 5. This CDR3 has 15 residues. The CDR3 spells CAIRTGTGVTGELFF. The CDR3 bases are TGTGCCATCAGGACTGGGACAGGGGTCACCGGGGAGCTGTTTTTT.

This clone has a handful of counts. This rearrangement joins TRBV11-2 to TRBJ1-2; maybe TRBD1 (6 bases). V lost 2 bases and J lost 5, with 12 bases in between. The germline V gene encodes CDR1 SGHAT and CDR2 FQNNGV. This CDR3 is built from 14 residues. The DNA for the CDR3 is TGTGCCAGCAGCTTAATTGCAGGGGCTTATGGCTACACCTTC. This encodes CASSLIAGAYGYTF. Looking up the rest from reference TRBV11-2 and TRBJ1-2 gives the full variable domain: EAGVAQSPRYKIIEKRQSVAFWCNPISGHATLYWYQQILGQGPKLLIQFQNNGVVDDSQLPKDRFSAERLKGVDSTLKIQPAKLEDSAVYLCASSLIAGAYGYTFGSGTRLTVV.

The chain recombines TRBV6-1 with TRBJ1-1; D is undetermined. Trimming pared 7 bases from V and 6 bases from J, leaving 12 bases between. In germline, CDR1 is MNHNS, CDR2 SASEGT. The CDR3 runs 12 residues. The CDR3 DNA is TGTGCCAGCATGGGCATCCGCGCTGAAGCTTTCTTT. It yields the protein CASMGIRAEAFF.

The genes are TRBV11-2 and TRBJ2-7, with TRBD1 identical over 8 bases. Germline V gene data show CDR1 as SGHAT and CDR2 as FQNNGV. This CDR3 spans 14 amino acids. J was trimmed by 3 bases and V by 2 bases; bases with no gene match: 3. CDR3 DNA: TGTGCCAGCAGCTTATCAGACAGGGGCTACGAGCAGTACTTC. Its translation: CASSLSDRGYEQYF.

The chain links TRBV23-1 to TRBJ1-3, with D uncertain. TRBV23-1 is annotated as an ORF whose role is uncertain. Trimming took 0 bases from V and 0 from J, leaving 6 bases between them. The CDR3 runs 15 residues. The DNA for the CDR3 is TGCGCCAGCAGTCAATCAGCAAACTCTGGAAACACCATATATTTT. Amino acid sequence: CASSQSANSGNTIYF.

The J gene is TRBJ2-7, the V gene TRBV5-5, with 10 bases aligning to TRBD2. From germline, CDR1 is SGHKS and CDR2 YYEKEE (reference sequence). The length of the CDR3 is 14 residues. With V trimmed by 4 bases and J by 5 bases, 6 bases remained unmatched. CDR3 bases: TGTGCCAGCAGCCCTAGCGGGGGCAGGGACGAGCAGTACTTC. Its protein product is CASSPSGGRDEQYF.

The chain's CDR3 is CASSRDSNTGELFF. DNA for the CDR3: TGCGCCAGCAGCAGGGACAGTAACACCGGGGAGCTGTTTTTT. The rearrangement uses TRBV5-1 and TRBJ2-2; 7 nucleotides align to TRBD1. V was pared by 4 bases and J by 2 bases, with 2 bases of the junction left unmatched. The length of the CDR3 is 14 residues. Germline CDR1 and CDR2: SGHRS and YFSETQ. The entire variable domain, with the rest obtained from reference TRBV5-1 and TRBJ2-2, is as follows: KAGVTQTPRYLIKTRGQQVTLSCSPISGHRSVSWYQQTPGQGLQFLFEYFSETQRNKGNFPGRFSGRQFSNSRSEMNVSTLELGDSALYLCASSRDSNTGELFFGEGSRLTVL.

In this sample, this clone turned up once. The chain combines TRBV5-6 with TRBJ2-3; 9 nucleotides agree with TRBD2. J gave up 4 bases and V 0 bases, and 6 bases lay outside the gene matches. Germline-derived CDR1 and CDR2 are SGHDT and YYEEEE. The CDR3 runs to 16 residues. The DNA of the CDR3 is TGTGCCAGCAGCTTGGAAGGTGTAGCGGGAGCAGATACGCAGTATTTT. Protein: CASSLEGVAGADTQYF.